Listed below are T cell receptor beta chains from one sample, sequenced in a study of blood T cell repertoires in COVID-19. Some clones are missing from TCRdb's copy, which holds only in-frame ones; the method was immunoSEQ multiplex PCR. The sample shows around 140,000 clones, over 70% of them seen only once. Sample: peripheral blood. The receptors originated from a woman in her forties or fifties with acute or convalescent COVID-19. Each CDR3 is given without its conserved first and last residue. Size values are once, few and many counts, or a class for expanded clones, and some rows have none.

clone_size v_call cdr3_aa
once TRBV9 ASSWAGLNEQF
once TRBV3-1/TRBV3-2 ASSQEGFGRGNEQF
- TRBV7-9 ASSLPGTEAF
- TRBV6-2/TRBV6-3 ASSTGWAGDYNEQF
- TRBV7-7 ASSLGVNRNTGELF
- TRBV6-5 ASSYLAGGVNEQF
- TRBV19 ASQEGWNTEAF
- TRBV11-2 ASSLVFVYGELF
- TRBV5-1 ASSGGTGGQPQH
- TRBV6-5 ASLRSMNTEAF
- TRBV4-2 ASSQPSSAANEKLF
- TRBV5-1 ASQPGTSGSGQY
- TRBV6-1 ASSEPEYYGYT
- TRBV6-5 ASSYGNRAGGYT
- TRBV6-5 ASRGGSGANVLT
- TRBV6-4 ASSDSMGRANQPQH
- TRBV27 ASSVNSYYGYT
- TRBV5-5 ASSFIMSSGNTIY
- TRBV7-9 ASSLPGPGGNEQF
- TRBV27 ASSNAAGFQETQY
- TRBV28 ASRQGAVQPQH
- TRBV3-1/TRBV3-2 ASAQGSDYGYT